This passage covers 30 T cell receptor beta chains from one sample sequenced in a study of T-cell memory formation after mild COVID-19 listed by TCRdb under 2021. The receptor library was made with 5' RACE. Instrument used: Illumina NovaSeq 6000. In TCRdb, the public reads were trimmed at Q25 with fastp and aligned with MiXCR, with productive beta chains retained. Rows are combined by CDR3 protein, so each entry shows the most common genes and DNA. This sample holds 100,000 to 150,000 distinct CDR3 sequences; over 15% were observed only once. The top ten clones comprise roughly 5.2% of the sample. The sample consisted of PBMCs or a T cell subset sorted from them (not recorded which). Receptor source: a man younger than 30 who had mild COVID-19 (a few samples of this study predate the infection). The sample titles of this study are shuffled in the database, so cell type and time point are left out; the donor was told from shared clones.

This rearrangement joins TRBV6-2 or TRBV6-3 to TRBJ2-5; the D gene is possibly TRBD1 (7 bases). The CDR3 consists of 16 residues. Germline CDR1 is MNHEY and CDR2 is SVGEGT. Trimming took off 7 bases at V and 3 bases at J, with 21 bases between the two ends. Here the CDR3 DNA reads TGTGCCAGCACCCACCCGACAGGGTGGAGGGAAGAGACCCAGTACTTC. As protein: CASTHPTGWREETQYF.

In its sample, this clonotype was seen many times. The chain recombines TRBV12-3 or TRBV12-4 with TRBJ1-1; a possible D gene is TRBD1 (5 bases). There are 16 residues in the CDR3. The V gene lost 4 bases and the J gene lost 1 base, with 16 bases spanning the gap. CDR3 amino acids: CASSYRDGLKNTEAFF. As DNA, the CDR3 is TGTGCCAGCAGTTACCGGGACGGGTTGAAGAACACTGAAGCTTTCTTT.

The chain links TRBV5-1 to TRBJ2-1; 7 nucleotides align to TRBD1. V gave up 0 bases and J gave up 8 bases; unmatched junction bases: 5. Germline V gene lookup returns CDR1 SGHRS and CDR2 YFSETQ. The length of the CDR3 is 14 residues. The CDR3 region has the DNA TGCGCCAGCAGCTTGGTGACAGGGAAGGATGAGCAGTTCTTC. Translation gives CASSLVTGKDEQFF.

The table lists this clonotype with a count of one. The V and J genes are TRBV2 and TRBJ1-5, with D uncertain. The length of the CDR3 is 13 residues. Trimming took off 2 bases at V and 7 bases at J, with 9 bases between the two ends. Looked up from germline, CDR1 is SNHLY and CDR2 is FYNNEI. The CDR3 DNA sequence: TGTGCCAGCAGTGAACGAGGGTTCCAGCCCCAGCATTTT. Translation: CASSERGFQPQHF.

The table lists this clonotype with a few counts. The chain uses TRBV11-2 and TRBJ2-1; possibly TRBD1 or TRBD2 for D (5 bases each). The length of the CDR3 is 13 residues. Trimming stripped 1 base from V and 5 bases from J, with 6 bases between. The germline gives CDR1 SGHAT, CDR2 FQNNGV. Here the CDR3 DNA reads TGTGCCAGCAGCTTAGGGGGACACAATGAGCAGTTCTTC. It specifies CASSLGGHNEQFF.

This clonotype came up a few times. The J gene is TRBJ2-5, the V gene TRBV5-1; D gene ambiguous. This CDR3 is built from 13 residues. Germline CDR1 is SGHRS and CDR2 is YFSETQ. V lost 2 bases to trimming and J lost 5 bases, with 10 bases between them. CDR3 in amino acids: CASSLTYWETQYF. The CDR3 region has the DNA TGCGCCAGCAGCTTAACATATTGGGAGACCCAGTACTTC.

This clonotype occurred a few times. J is TRBJ2-5 and V is TRBV5-6; 8 bases match TRBD2. Germline values: CDR1 SGHDT, CDR2 YYEEEE. V shed 5 bases and J 11 bases; nucleotides not matched to a gene: 5. This CDR3 region has 11 residues. In DNA form, the CDR3 reads TGTGCCAGCAGTCGTAGCGGGGCTCAGTACTTC. Its translation is CASSRSGAQYF.

This clonotype was picked up a small number of times. The chain joins TRBV5-4 to TRBJ2-5; D gene unclear. The CDR3 is 14 amino acids. Looked up from germline, CDR1 is SGHNT and CDR2 is YYREEE (reference sequence). Deletions cut 4 bases from V and 5 bases from J, with 15 bases between. DNA of the CDR3: TGTGCCAGCAGCCCCGATACGCTCGGGGAGACCCAGTACTTC. Its protein product is CASSPDTLGETQYF.

This clonotype was recorded a few times. The V call is TRBV10-3, the J call TRBJ1-1; D is undetermined. The germline V gene has CDR1 ENHRY and CDR2 SYGVKD. Trimming took 0 bases from V and 1 from J, leaving 9 bases between them. The CDR3 runs 15 residues. DNA of the CDR3: TGTGCCATCAGTGAGTCGAAGGTGGGGAACACTGAAGCTTTCTTT. It codes for CAISESKVGNTEAFF.

The rearrangement links TRBV5-1 to TRBJ2-5; 8 bases are a match to TRBD1. Germline loops: CDR1 SGHRS, CDR2 YFSETQ. The CDR3 covers 15 residues. After removal of 0 bases from V and 6 bases from J, the junction contained 7 bases not matched to a gene. In DNA form, the CDR3 reads TGCGCCAGCAGCTTGGACCGGACAGGGATACAGACCCAGTACTTC. Protein product: CASSLDRTGIQTQYF. Filled out from reference TRBV5-1 and TRBJ2-5, the complete variable domain reads KAGVTQTPRYLIKTRGQQVTLSCSPISGHRSVSWYQQTPGQGLQFLFEYFSETQRNKGNFPGRFSGRQFSNSRSEMNVSTLELGDSALYLCASSLDRTGIQTQYFGPGTRLLVL.

With regard to this clonotype: A junction boundary mismatches the germline segment, possibly from a read error. The chain has TRBV12-3 or TRBV12-4 and TRBJ1-1; D is unresolved. The CDR3 extends over 15 amino acids. CDR3 DNA: TGTGCCACCAGTCGAAGAGTGGGAGGGAACACTGAAGCTTTCTTT. Its translation: CATSRRVGGNTEAFF.

CDR3 sequence: CASSPRLAGTSGANVLTF. In nucleotides, the CDR3 is TGCGCCAGCAGCCCCAGACTAGCGGGGACCTCTGGGGCCAACGTCCTGACTTTC. This chain connects TRBV5-1 to TRBJ2-6; 11 bases fit TRBD2. The germline gives CDR1 SGHRS, CDR2 YFSETQ. V trimming: 4 bases; J trimming: 0 bases; junction bases outside the gene matches: 6. The CDR3 sequence is 18 residues long.

The table lists this clonotype with many counts. The rearrangement uses TRBV5-1 and TRBJ2-1, with 7 bases lining up with TRBD1. Germline lookup yields CDR1 SGHRS and CDR2 YFSETQ. The CDR3 runs to 14 residues. Unmatched junction bases numbered 8, after V lost 2 bases and J lost 9 bases. DNA of the CDR3: TGCGCCAGCAGCTTAACAGGGGATATGGGTGAGCAGTTCTTC. Translating gives CASSLTGDMGEQFF.

The chain links TRBV29-1 to TRBJ2-4; D not resolved. The V gene lost 6 bases and the J gene lost 6 bases, with 9 bases spanning the gap. The CDR3 totals 11 residues. The germline gives CDR1 SQVTM, CDR2 ANQGSEA. The CDR3 DNA follows: TGCAGCGTCGCTCGAGGAAACATTCAGTACTTC. As protein: CSVARGNIQYF. The full variable domain, completed using reference TRBV29-1 and TRBJ2-4, is SAVISQKPSRDICQRGTSLTIQCQVDSQVTMMFWYRQQPGQSLTLIATANQGSEATYESGFVIDKFPISRPNLTFSTLTVSNMSPEDSSIYLCSVARGNIQYFGAGTRLSVL.

This clonotype has just a few counts. The rearrangement uses TRBV5-1 and TRBJ2-5; 8 bases are a match to TRBD2. Looked up from germline, CDR1 is SGHRS and CDR2 is YFSETQ. The CDR3 consists of 13 residues. J lost 5 bases, V lost 5 bases, and 5 bases had no gene match. CDR3: CASSPTSEETQYF. The CDR3 DNA follows: TGCGCCAGCAGTCCGACTAGCGAGGAGACCCAGTACTTC.

The chain employs TRBV18 and TRBJ2-5, with unresolved D. Germline lookup yields CDR1 KGHSH and CDR2 LQKENI. V gave up 6 bases and J gave up 2 bases, with 10 bases separating them. The CDR3 runs 13 residues. The CDR3 reads CASSLTEQETQYF. For the CDR3, the DNA is TGTGCCAGCTCGCTTACAGAACAAGAGACCCAGTACTTC. The full variable domain, with the rest looked up from reference TRBV18 and TRBJ2-5, is NAGVMQNPRHLVRRRGQEARLRCSPMKGHSHVYWYRQLPEEGLKFMVYLQKENIIDESGMPKERFSAEFPKEGPSILRIQQVVRGDSAAYFCASSLTEQETQYFGPGTRLLVL.

This clonotype was observed a handful of times. This chain links TRBV5-1 with TRBJ2-3; the match to TRBD2 covers 12 bases. CDR3 length equals 17 residues. Germline V CDR1 and CDR2: SGHRS, YFSETQ. Unmatched junction bases numbered 8, after V lost 0 bases and J lost 6 bases. Written as DNA, the CDR3 is TGCGCCAGCAGCTTGGCCCGACTAGCGGGGGCCAGGGATACGCAGTATTTT. Its translation: CASSLARLAGARDTQYF.

The chain combines TRBV24-1 with TRBJ2-4; D is uncertain. V gave up 7 bases and J gave up 1 base, with 16 bases separating them. CDR1 and CDR2 (germline): KGHDR, SFDVKD. CDR3 length equals 16 residues. CDR3 sequence: CATRGLHPRAKNIQYF. CDR3 bases: TGTGCCACCAGGGGATTACACCCTCGGGCCAAAAACATTCAGTACTTC.

This chain links TRBV6-5 with TRBJ1-6; 7 bases are shared with TRBD1. The V gene end was trimmed by 5 bases and the J gene end by 0 bases; junction bases not matched to a gene: 7. Germline CDR1 MNHEY, CDR2 SVGAGI. This CDR3 is built from 17 residues. The CDR3 sequence is CASSLGQFSSYNSPLHF. CDR3 in DNA: TGTGCCAGCAGTCTGGGACAGTTCAGCTCCTATAATTCACCCCTCCACTTT.

Points on this clonotype: Being one base from a much bigger clone, this may be a read error. V and J are TRBV18 and TRBJ2-3, with TRBD1 matching over 9 bases. The germline CDR1 and CDR2 sequences are KGHSH and LQKENI. The CDR3 contains 16 residues. The CDR3 reads CSSSRDRDRGTDTQYF. CDR3 coding DNA: TGTTCCAGCTCACGGGACCGGGACAGGGGCACAGATACGCAGTATTTT.

This clonotype was detected a few times. The V call is TRBV7-9, the J call TRBJ1-5; no definite D call. This CDR3 contains 15 residues. Germline V lookup: CDR1 SEHNR, CDR2 FQNEAQ (reference sequence). V was trimmed by 5 bases and J by 7 bases, leaving 18 bases between them. The CDR3 loop reads CASSPGRVFGQPQHF. The CDR3 bases are TGTGCCAGCAGCCCCGGGAGGGTTTTTGGCCAGCCCCAGCATTTT.

V and J are TRBV12-3 or TRBV12-4 and TRBJ2-5; unclear D gene. CDR3 length: 11 residues. V lost 5 bases and J lost 6, with 7 bases in between. The CDR3 DNA reads TGTGCCAGCAGTCAGCAGAAGACCCAGTACTTC. Translation gives CASSQQKTQYF.

V gene TRBV6-2 or TRBV6-3 combines with J gene TRBJ2-1; tentative D call: TRBD1 (6 bases). This CDR3 is built from 12 residues. CDR1 and CDR2 (germline): MNHEY, SVGEGT. Trimming removed 2 bases from V and 15 bases from J, with 14 bases in between. The CDR3 nucleotides read TGTGCCAGCAGTTACGGGGGCCTATCGACGTTCTTC. This encodes CASSYGGLSTFF.

This clonotype was counted between two and nine times. The chain uses TRBV21-1 and TRBJ2-7; the D call in the table, TRBD1, was not verified against the DNA. TRBV21-1 is annotated as a pseudogene. The CDR3 runs 15 residues. The CDR3 loop reads CASSKPGSVAYEQYV. For the CDR3, the DNA is TGTGCCAGCAGCAAACCCGGTTCCGTCGCCTACGAGCAGTACGTC.

Only a few counts were recorded for this clonotype. The chain links TRBV5-1 to TRBJ1-1, with D maybe TRBD1 (6 bases). This CDR3 has 13 amino acids. From germline, CDR1 is SGHRS and CDR2 YFSETQ. Trimming removed 4 bases at V and 5 bases at J, with 12 bases between. CDR3 region: CASSPKQGTEAFF. The CDR3, as DNA: TGCGCCAGCAGCCCAAAACAGGGAACTGAAGCTTTCTTT. Supplemented by reference TRBV5-1 and TRBJ1-1, the full variable domain reads KAGVTQTPRYLIKTRGQQVTLSCSPISGHRSVSWYQQTPGQGLQFLFEYFSETQRNKGNFPGRFSGRQFSNSRSEMNVSTLELGDSALYLCASSPKQGTEAFFGQGTRLTVV.

In this sample, this clonotype turned up many times. This chain connects TRBV20-1 to TRBJ2-5; D remains unclear. Germline V gene data show CDR1 as DFQATT and CDR2 as SNEGSKA (reference sequence). This CDR3 region has 11 residues. Trimming removed 6 bases at V and 4 bases at J, with 9 bases between. The CDR3 nucleotides read TGCAGTGCCAGCCCTCGAGAGACCCAGTACTTC. It translates to CSASPRETQYF.

This clonotype was observed a handful of times. The genes are TRBV7-2 and TRBJ2-3, with 9 bases lining up with TRBD2. The CDR3 sequence is 15 residues long. J was trimmed by 0 bases and V by 6 bases; bases with no gene match: 4. Germline V CDR1 and CDR2: SGHTA, FQGNSA. The CDR3 DNA follows: TGTGCCAGCAGAGTGACTAGCGGAAGCACAGATACGCAGTATTTT. The encoded protein is CASRVTSGSTDTQYF.

This clonotype appeared many times. This chain joins TRBV7-2 and TRBJ2-4; D gene ambiguous. The V and J ends lost 1 base and 6 bases respectively, with 7 bases between them. Germline values: CDR1 SGHTA, CDR2 FQGNSA. The CDR3 is 13 amino acids. The CDR3 DNA reads TGTGCCAGCAGCTTAGGTCTGGGAAACATTCAGTACTTC. This encodes CASSLGLGNIQYF.

This clonotype was found a few times. The chain combines TRBV7-2 with TRBJ2-3; 9 bases fit TRBD2. Germline lookup yields CDR1 SGHTA and CDR2 FQGNSA. V lost 5 bases, J lost 1 base, and 4 bases stayed unmatched. The CDR3 loop spans 15 amino acids. The chain's CDR3 is CASSPRTSGTDTQYF. CDR3 bases: TGTGCCAGCAGCCCCCGGACTAGCGGCACAGATACGCAGTATTTT. Together with reference TRBV7-2 and TRBJ2-3, the CDR3 gives the full variable domain: GAGVSQSPSNKVTEKGKDVELRCDPISGHTALYWYRQSLGQGLEFLIYFQGNSAPDKSGLPSDRFSAERTGGSVSTLTIQRTQQEDSAVYLCASSPRTSGTDTQYFGPGTRLTVL.

This clonotype was detected a few times. The chain links TRBV5-1 to TRBJ2-3; TRBD1 is a possible D gene (6 bases). Germline CDR1 SGHRS, CDR2 YFSETQ. V was shortened by 4 bases and J by 0 bases, with 9 bases between the two germline ends. The CDR3 spans 14 residues. As DNA, the CDR3 is TGCGCCAGCAGCGACGGACAGAGCACAGATACGCAGTATTTT. Protein sequence: CASSDGQSTDTQYF. Full variable domain (missing parts from reference TRBV5-1 and TRBJ2-3): KAGVTQTPRYLIKTRGQQVTLSCSPISGHRSVSWYQQTPGQGLQFLFEYFSETQRNKGNFPGRFSGRQFSNSRSEMNVSTLELGDSALYLCASSDGQSTDTQYFGPGTRLTVL.